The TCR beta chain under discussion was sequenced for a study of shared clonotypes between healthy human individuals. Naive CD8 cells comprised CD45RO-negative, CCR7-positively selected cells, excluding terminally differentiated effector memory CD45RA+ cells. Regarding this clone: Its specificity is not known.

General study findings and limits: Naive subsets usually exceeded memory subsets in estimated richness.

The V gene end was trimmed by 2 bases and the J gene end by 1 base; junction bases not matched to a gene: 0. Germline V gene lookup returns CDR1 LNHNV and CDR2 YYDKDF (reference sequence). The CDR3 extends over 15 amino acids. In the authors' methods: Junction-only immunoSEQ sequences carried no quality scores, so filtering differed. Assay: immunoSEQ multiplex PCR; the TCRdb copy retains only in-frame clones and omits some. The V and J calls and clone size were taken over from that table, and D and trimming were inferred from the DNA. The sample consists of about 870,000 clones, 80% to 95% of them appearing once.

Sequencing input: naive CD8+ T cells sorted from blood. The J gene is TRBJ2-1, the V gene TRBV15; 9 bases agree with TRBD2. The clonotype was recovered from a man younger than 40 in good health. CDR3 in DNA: TGTGCCACCAGCAGAACTAGCGGGTCCTACAATGAGCAGTTCTTC. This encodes CATSRTSGSYNEQFF.